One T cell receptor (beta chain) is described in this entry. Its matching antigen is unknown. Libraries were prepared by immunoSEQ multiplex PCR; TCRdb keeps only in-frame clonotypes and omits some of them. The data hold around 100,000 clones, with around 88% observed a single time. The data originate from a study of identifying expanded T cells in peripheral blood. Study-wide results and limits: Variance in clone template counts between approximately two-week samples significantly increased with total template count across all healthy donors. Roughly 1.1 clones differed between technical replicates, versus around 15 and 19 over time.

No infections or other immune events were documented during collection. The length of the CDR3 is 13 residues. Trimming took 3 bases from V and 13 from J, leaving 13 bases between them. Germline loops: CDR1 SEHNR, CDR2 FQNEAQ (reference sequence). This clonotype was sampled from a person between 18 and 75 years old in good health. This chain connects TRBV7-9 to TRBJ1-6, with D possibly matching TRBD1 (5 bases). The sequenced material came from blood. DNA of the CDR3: TGTGCCAGCAGCTTCGGGACCGCGGCTCCCCTCCACTTT. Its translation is CASSFGTAAPLHF.